This entry lists 27 T cell receptor beta chains sequenced from one sample in a study of shared clonotypes between healthy human individuals. Sequencing was performed with immunoSEQ multiplex PCR; in TCRdb, only in-frame clones are kept and a portion is missing. Among 2 million to 2.5 million clones, approximately 95% were seen once, and the ten largest hold roughly 1%. The naive CD8 fraction comprised CD45RO-negative cells positively selected for CCR7 and excluded terminally differentiated effector memory CD45RA+ cells. The sample comprised naive CD8+ T cells sorted from blood. All receptors come from a young man in good health.

This clone was seen a few times. This chain uses TRBV14 with TRBJ2-3; D gene ambiguous. Trimming pared 0 bases from V and 9 bases from J, leaving 10 bases between. Per germline, CDR1 SGHDN and CDR2 FVKESK. The CDR3 totals 13 residues. The CDR3 sequence: CASSQDLQGTQYF. The CDR3 DNA is TGTGCCAGCAGCCAAGATCTGCAAGGGACGCAGTATTTT.

The J gene is TRBJ1-1, the V gene TRBV5-5; D not resolved. V was clipped by 3 bases and J by 5 bases, with 11 bases between them. The CDR3 length is 13 residues. Germline V gene data show CDR1 as SGHKS and CDR2 as YYEKEE (reference sequence). CDR3: CASSSEFGTEAFF. The CDR3 nucleotides are TGTGCCAGCAGCTCAGAGTTTGGGACTGAAGCTTTCTTT.

V gene TRBV7-9 combines with J gene TRBJ2-1; no clear D. V lost 3 bases and J 8 bases, leaving 11 bases between the germline ends. The CDR3 is 13 amino acids. From germline, CDR1 is SEHNR and CDR2 FQNEAQ (reference sequence). The CDR3 DNA reads as TGTGCCAGCAGCTTTGAGTTAGGCGATGAGCAGTTCTTC. Its protein is CASSFELGDEQFF. The variable domain in full, completed from reference TRBV7-9 and TRBJ2-1, reads DTGVSQNPRHKITKRGQNVTFRCDPISEHNRLYWYRQTLGQGPEFLTYFQNEAQLEKSRLLSDRFSAERPKGSFSTLEIQRTEQGDSAMYLCASSFELGDEQFFGPGTRLTVL.

The genes are TRBV10-3 and TRBJ2-7; 7 positions match TRBD1. The CDR3 sequence is 16 residues long. The V and J ends lost 0 bases and 1 base, in that order; junction bases with no gene match: 6. The germline V gene encodes CDR1 ENHRY and CDR2 SYGVKD. This CDR3 reads CAISESVAGGSYEQYF. The CDR3 bases are TGTGCCATCAGTGAGTCGGTGGCAGGGGGATCCTACGAGCAGTACTTC.

The chain couples TRBV7-9 to TRBJ2-7; TRBD1 matches 8 bases. Germline-derived CDR1 and CDR2 are SEHNR and FQNEAQ (reference sequence). Trimming took 5 bases from V and 4 from J; bases not matched to a gene: 4. CDR3 length: 13 amino acids. This CDR3 reads CASSAGQVYEQYF. CDR3 DNA sequence: TGTGCCAGCAGCGCGGGACAGGTATACGAGCAGTACTTC. The complete variable domain, with remaining parts taken from reference TRBV7-9 and TRBJ2-7, reads DTGVSQNPRHKITKRGQNVTFRCDPISEHNRLYWYRQTLGQGPEFLTYFQNEAQLEKSRLLSDRFSAERPKGSFSTLEIQRTEQGDSAMYLCASSAGQVYEQYFGPGTRLTVT.

The chain links TRBV5-6 to TRBJ2-7; D ambiguous. Trimming shortened V by 4 bases and J by 0 bases, and 17 bases separated the two germline ends. This CDR3 spans 16 amino acids. Germline CDR1 SGHDT, CDR2 YYEEEE. Here the CDR3 reads CASSAMGGTASYEQYF. CDR3 DNA sequence: TGTGCCAGCAGCGCGATGGGCGGAACCGCCTCCTACGAGCAGTACTTC.

This clone was found once. Distinct nucleotide sequences in the sample also encode this CDR3. V gene TRBV7-2 combines with J gene TRBJ2-7; 9 bases map to TRBD2. Germline loops: CDR1 SGHTA, CDR2 FQGNSA. This CDR3 comprises 13 residues. V was pared by 3 bases and J by 3 bases, with 0 bases of the junction left unmatched. The CDR3 region has the DNA TGTGCCAGCAGCTTTAGCGGGAGCTACGAGCAGTACTTC. Translation: CASSFSGSYEQYF. Based on the CDR3 plus reference TRBV7-2 and TRBJ2-7, the full variable domain is GAGVSQSPSNKVTEKGKDVELRCDPISGHTALYWYRQSLGQGLEFLIYFQGNSAPDKSGLPSDRFSAERTGGSVSTLTIQRTQQEDSAVYLCASSFSGSYEQYFGPGTRLTVT.

V usage is TRBV6-1 and J usage is TRBJ2-7, with a weak D call TRBD1 (6 bases). Germline V gene data show CDR1 as MNHNS and CDR2 as SASEGT. There are 15 residues in the CDR3. Trimming took off 2 bases at V and 2 bases at J, with 13 bases between the two ends. The chain's CDR3 is CASSEPPPGAYEQYF. The CDR3, as DNA: TGTGCCAGCAGTGAACCTCCCCCAGGGGCCTACGAGCAGTACTTC.

This chain links TRBV19 with TRBJ2-3; 7 bases fit TRBD2. The V segment lost 5 bases and the J segment 0 bases; nucleotides outside the gene matches: 5. The CDR3 is made up of 15 amino acids. Germline V gene data show CDR1 as LNHDA and CDR2 as SQIVND (reference sequence). The DNA of the CDR3 is TGTGCCAGTAGTCGGTCTAGCGGAAGCACAGATACGCAGTATTTT. Its protein is CASSRSSGSTDTQYF.

V gene TRBV4-1 combines with J gene TRBJ1-1; D call uncertain. The germline V gene encodes CDR1 MGHRA and CDR2 YSYEKL. V was cut by 4 bases and J by 6 bases, with 18 bases left in between. The CDR3 consists of 15 residues. The CDR3 sequence is CASSPPGMGRAEAFF. In nucleotides, the CDR3 is TGCGCCAGCAGCCCTCCCGGAATGGGAAGGGCTGAAGCTTTCTTT.

A remark on this clone: This sample also contains other DNA sequences that code for the same CDR3. The CDR3, as DNA: TGTGCCAGCAGCGTTGGGGAATCCAATCAGCCCCAGCATTTT. It codes for CASSVGESNQPQHF. This chain connects TRBV9 to TRBJ1-5, with D unresolved. CDR1 and CDR2 from the germline V gene are SGDLS and YYNGEE. This CDR3 has 14 amino acids. Trimming took 2 bases from V and 3 from J, leaving 9 bases between them.

V gene TRBV6-1 combines with J gene TRBJ2-4; a weak D match, TRBD2 (5 bases). The CDR3 totals 19 residues. V dropped 2 bases and J dropped 6 bases, with 26 bases sitting between them. Looked up from germline, CDR1 is MNHNS and CDR2 is SASEGT. The CDR3 loop reads CASSEYYDHAPGEGNIQYF. In DNA form, the CDR3 reads TGTGCCAGCAGTGAATATTATGATCATGCCCCCGGAGAGGGAAACATTCAGTACTTC.

The J gene is TRBJ2-5, the V gene TRBV7-9; 8 bases are shared with TRBD2. V shed 5 bases, J shed 3 bases, and the junction held 5 bases outside the gene matches. CDR1 SEHNR and CDR2 FQNEAQ come from the germline V gene (reference sequence). The CDR3 length is 14 residues. CDR3 bases: TGTGCCAGCAGCCTAAGCGGGGGAGAAGAGACCCAGTACTTC. It yields the protein CASSLSGGEETQYF.

The chain links TRBV30 to TRBJ1-1; 7 bases fit TRBD1. The V gene end was trimmed by 5 bases and the J gene end by 4 bases; junction bases not matched to a gene: 4. Germline V gene lookup returns CDR1 GTSNPN and CDR2 SVGIG (reference sequence). The CDR3 is 12 amino acids. CDR3 protein: CAWSTGSTEAFF. CDR3 bases: TGTGCCTGGTCGACAGGGAGCACTGAAGCTTTCTTT.

With regard to this clone: Other DNA sequences from this sample encode an identical CDR3 as well. The rearrangement uses TRBV7-9 and TRBJ2-3; 11 bases are shared with TRBD2. The CDR3 totals 16 residues. Germline V lookup: CDR1 SEHNR, CDR2 FQNEAQ (reference sequence). V lost 3 bases to trimming and J lost 1 base; unmatched junction nucleotides: 3. CDR3 DNA sequence: TGTGCCAGCAGCTTGGAGACTAGCGGGGGCACAGATACGCAGTATTTT. Its translation: CASSLETSGGTDTQYF.

V usage is TRBV27 and J usage is TRBJ1-1; D possibly corresponds to TRBD1 (6 bases). Germline CDR1 MNHEY, CDR2 SMNVEV (reference sequence). Trimming took off 2 bases at V and 3 bases at J, with 13 bases between the two ends. CDR3 length: 15 amino acids. The chain's CDR3 is CASSLQGQGYTEAFF. CDR3 DNA: TGTGCCAGCAGTTTACAGGGGCAGGGGTACACTGAAGCTTTCTTT.

The chain is built from TRBV13 and TRBJ2-7, with 8 bases matching TRBD1. This CDR3 has 16 amino acids. Germline loops: CDR1 PRHDT, CDR2 FYEKMQ (reference sequence). V was clipped by 5 bases and J by 4 bases; unmatched bases: 13. The CDR3 DNA follows: TGTGCCAGCAGCACCCGGACAGGGCAGGCCGTGTACGAGCAGTACTTC. Translating it yields CASSTRTGQAVYEQYF.

This clone was counted a single time. V is TRBV5-8 and J is TRBJ2-7, with 8 bases matching TRBD1. The CDR3 is made up of 15 amino acids. CDR1 is SGHTS and CDR2 is YDEGEE in the germline V gene. Trimming removed 1 base from V and 3 bases from J; junction bases left unmatched: 6. The CDR3 here is CASSLYRGSFYEQYF. CDR3 in DNA: TGTGCCAGCAGCTTGTACAGGGGGAGCTTCTACGAGCAGTACTTC.

The chain has TRBV5-6 and TRBJ2-5; TRBD1 matches at 10 bases. Germline V gene lookup returns CDR1 SGHDT and CDR2 YYEEEE. The CDR3 is made up of 15 amino acids. Trimming removed 4 bases from V and 3 bases from J; junction bases left unmatched: 6. CDR3 loop: CASSPRDRGKETQYF. In DNA form, the CDR3 reads TGTGCCAGCAGCCCCCGGGACAGGGGTAAAGAGACCCAGTACTTC.

The V call is TRBV4-3, the J call TRBJ2-1; a weak D match, TRBD2 (6 bases). This CDR3 has 16 amino acids. V was shortened by 2 bases and J by 1 base, with 12 bases between the two germline ends. The germline V gene encodes CDR1 LGHNA and CDR2 YSLEER. The CDR3 region is CASSQLPSGSYNEQFF. The CDR3 DNA sequence: TGCGCCAGCAGCCAACTCCCGAGCGGGTCCTACAATGAGCAGTTCTTC.

The CDR3 nucleotides are TGTGCCAGCAGTTACGCCTACAGGGAAGGGGCTGAAGCTTTCTTT. Encoded protein: CASSYAYREGAEAFF. V gene TRBV6-5 combines with J gene TRBJ1-1; TRBD1 is a possible D gene (6 bases). Between the trimmed V and J ends, which lost 2 bases and 6 bases, there was a span of 16 bases. From germline, CDR1 is MNHEY and CDR2 SVGAGI. The CDR3 sequence is 15 residues long.

The count of this clone is one. The chain joins TRBV7-9 to TRBJ2-3, with D unresolved. The germline V and J ends were trimmed by 5 bases and 3 bases, with 9 bases remaining between them. There are 13 residues in the CDR3. Germline CDR1 and CDR2: SEHNR and FQNEAQ (reference sequence). CDR3 in amino acids: CASSEPNTDTQYF. CDR3 DNA: TGTGCCAGCAGCGAGCCGAATACAGATACGCAGTATTTT.

This clone was detected only once. V gene TRBV6-5 combines with J gene TRBJ2-5; D is perhaps TRBD2 (6 bases). The length of the CDR3 is 15 residues. Germline V gene lookup returns CDR1 MNHEY and CDR2 SVGAGI. With 2 bases removed from V and 1 base from J, the gap between germline ends came to 11 bases. CDR3 coding DNA: TGTGCCAGCAGTTACGCTAGCGCGGTCCAAGAGACCCAGTACTTC. Translation gives CASSYASAVQETQYF.

The chain joins TRBV6-1 to TRBJ1-2; D gene ambiguous. Per germline, CDR1 MNHNS and CDR2 SASEGT. CDR3 size: 17 residues. V lost 0 bases and J lost 1, with 15 bases in between. In nucleotides, the CDR3 is TGTGCCAGCAGTGAAGCGTTCTCGGACCTTCTTAACTATGGCTACACCTTC. Residues: CASSEAFSDLLNYGYTF.

The CDR3 here is CASSDRDNSYNEQFF. In DNA form, the CDR3 reads TGCGCCAGCAGCGACCGGGACAACTCCTACAATGAGCAGTTCTTC. The chain recombines TRBV4-1 with TRBJ2-1; perhaps TRBD1 as D (6 bases). Germline V gene data show CDR1 as MGHRA and CDR2 as YSYEKL. The CDR3 covers 15 residues. Deletions cut 5 bases from V and 0 bases from J, with 11 bases between.

This chain connects TRBV11-3 to TRBJ2-3, with 12 nucleotides matching TRBD2. V lost 1 base to trimming and J lost 2 bases; unmatched junction nucleotides: 4. This CDR3 is built from 17 residues. Germline V gives CDR1 SGHNT, CDR2 YENEEA. CDR3 DNA sequence: TGTGCCAGCAGCTTAGGACTAGCGGGAGAGGTCACAGATACGCAGTATTTT. Translated: CASSLGLAGEVTDTQYF.

The CDR3: CASSLSGASTDTQYF. CDR3 coding DNA: TGTGCCAGCAGCCTTAGCGGGGCTAGCACAGATACGCAGTATTTT. This sequence joins TRBV2 and TRBJ2-3, with 8 bases fitting TRBD2. CDR1 is SNHLY, CDR2 FYNNEI, per germline. The length of the CDR3 is 15 residues. V gave up 6 bases and J gave up 0 bases; unmatched junction bases: 5.